This TCR beta chain was sequenced during a study of graft-versus-host responses after intestinal transplantation. In the study overall: Multivisceral, liver-intestinal, or isolated intestinal grafts were transplanted into recipients. Recipients were all induced with anti-thymocyte globulin, then given tacrolimus and steroids for two to three years.

The CDR3 consists of 14 residues. Germline V gene data show CDR1 as SGHNT and CDR2 as YYREEE (reference sequence). V lost 0 bases and J 1 base, leaving 4 bases between the germline ends. Study-level findings and limits: GvH clones surfaced in recipient marrow, some emerging earlier in ileum or blood. Patients who carried graft-donor T cell macrochimerism also had high graft-versus-host to host-versus-graft clonal ratios in their allografts.

Repertoires were generated with immunoSEQ multiplex PCR, while TCRdb's copy carries only in-frame clones and drops some. This table has 65,000 to 85,000 clones, roughly 89% appearing once. As for this clone: Antigen unknown.

V and J are TRBV5-4 and TRBJ2-2; D is ambiguous. The receptor was derived from a human patient who received an intestinal transplant, so some T cells may come from the graft donor. This sample comprised bone marrow, obtained roughly 110 weeks after intestinal transplantation. CDR3: CASSLVENTGELFF. CDR3 sequence (DNA): TGTGCCAGCAGCTTGGTCGAGAACACCGGGGAGCTGTTTTTT.